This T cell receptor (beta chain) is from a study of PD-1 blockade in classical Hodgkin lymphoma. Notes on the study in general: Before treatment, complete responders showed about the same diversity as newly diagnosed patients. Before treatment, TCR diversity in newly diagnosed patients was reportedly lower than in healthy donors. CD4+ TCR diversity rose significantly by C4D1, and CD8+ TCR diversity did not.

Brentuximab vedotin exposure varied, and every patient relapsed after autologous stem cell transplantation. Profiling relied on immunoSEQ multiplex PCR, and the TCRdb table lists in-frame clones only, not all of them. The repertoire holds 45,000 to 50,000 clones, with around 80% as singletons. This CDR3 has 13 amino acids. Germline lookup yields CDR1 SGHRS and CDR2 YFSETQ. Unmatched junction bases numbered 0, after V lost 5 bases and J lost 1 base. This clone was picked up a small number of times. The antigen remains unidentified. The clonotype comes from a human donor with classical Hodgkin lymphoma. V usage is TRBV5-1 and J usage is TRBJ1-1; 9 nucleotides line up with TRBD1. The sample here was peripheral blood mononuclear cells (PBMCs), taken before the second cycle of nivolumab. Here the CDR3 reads CASRGQGNTEAFF. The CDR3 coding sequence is TGCGCCAGCAGGGGACAGGGGAACACTGAAGCTTTCTTT.